The clone carrying this T cell receptor (beta chain) was picked up a small number of times. PBMCs that had been cryopreserved were the source of about 2 micrograms of genomic DNA for TCR beta libraries. Sequencing was performed with immunoSEQ multiplex PCR; in TCRdb, only in-frame clones are kept and a portion is missing. The table lists approximately 300,000 clones, roughly 79% of them singletons. The CDR3 runs to 14 residues. Germline loops: CDR1 LNHDA, CDR2 SQIVND (reference sequence). The ends were cut back, 8 bases at V and 7 bases at J, with 17 bases in the middle. The data were taken from a study of cytotoxic CD8 clonotypes in ibrutinib-treated CLL. Overall study context: The study included around twelve relapsed/refractory and more than 14 treatment-naive patients; about 17 had IGHV unmutated disease. Once patients had received a median about twelve months of treatment, range 6 to 36, response samples were obtained.

The chain joins TRBV19 to TRBJ2-2; perhaps TRBD2 as D (5 bases). Specimen: PBMCs, collected before ibrutinib treatment. This clonotype was sampled from a human donor with chronic lymphocytic leukemia. CDR3 region: CASEGLFVFGELFF. The CDR3 nucleotides are TGTGCCAGTGAGGGCCTTTTTGTGTTCGGGGAGCTGTTTTTT.